This T cell receptor (beta chain) was identified during a study of OX40 agonist ivuxolimab in advanced cancers. V shed 1 base, J shed 2 bases, and the junction held 9 bases outside the gene matches. The CDR3 loop spans 17 amino acids. Germline V gives CDR1 PRHDT, CDR2 FYEKMQ (reference sequence). Clones were sequenced by immunoSEQ multiplex PCR, and TCRdb holds only the in-frame ones, with some missing. The data hold around 140,000 clones, with about 93% observed a single time. The material was CD4+ or CD8+ T cells sorted from blood, obtained in a trial of the OX40 agonist ivuxolimab. This TCR was recovered from an adult with an advanced solid tumor such as melanoma, head and neck, liver or kidney cancer. The chain combines TRBV13 with TRBJ2-7, with 9 bases lining up with TRBD2. CDR3 sequence reads: CASSLVPSGVRTYEQYF. The CDR3 DNA follows: TGTGCCAGCAGCTTAGTGCCTAGCGGGGTTAGAACCTACGAGCAGTACTTC.